Shown below are 14 T cell receptor beta chains from a single sample sequenced in a study of control samples from healthy donors and cancer patients. Assay: immunoSEQ multiplex PCR; the TCRdb copy retains only in-frame clones and omits some. There are 30,000 to 40,000 clones in the sample; 83% occur only once, and roughly a fifth lies in the top ten. Input material: PBMCs. The receptors stem from an older woman with lung cancer.

This rearrangement joins TRBV7-8 to TRBJ1-2; 7 bases are shared with TRBD1. This CDR3 comprises 13 residues. The germline gives CDR1 SGHVS, CDR2 FQNEAQ. Trimming removed 1 base from V and 9 bases from J; junction bases left unmatched: 5. CDR3 region: CASSLVRQGSYTF. The CDR3 DNA follows: TGTGCCAGCAGCTTAGTCCGACAGGGTAGCTACACCTTC.

This chain connects TRBV7-9 to TRBJ2-3, with D uncertain. The length of the CDR3 is 17 residues. V was shortened by 1 base and J by 1 base, with 15 bases between the two germline ends. Germline V gene data show CDR1 as SEHNR and CDR2 as FQNEAQ (reference sequence). CDR3 amino acids: CASSLDLPSPGTDTQYF. Here the CDR3 DNA reads TGTGCCAGCAGCTTAGATCTTCCTTCCCCCGGCACAGATACGCAGTATTTT.

This chain links TRBV7-3 with TRBJ2-1, with 8 bases aligning to TRBD1. Germline CDR1 is SGHTA and CDR2 is FQGTGA. The CDR3 length is 15 residues. J lost 5 bases, V lost 4 bases, and 7 bases had no gene match. In nucleotides, the CDR3 is TGTGCCAGCAGCTACGACAGGGGTGGACACAATGAGCAGTTCTTC. Residues: CASSYDRGGHNEQFF.

This clone has only one observation. The chain has TRBV14 and TRBJ1-4; possible D gene TRBD1, 5 bases. This CDR3 is built from 16 residues. Trimming removed 4 bases from V and 7 bases from J, with 19 bases in between. Germline CDR1 reads SGHDN; CDR2 reads FVKESK. The CDR3, as DNA: TGTGCCAGCAGCCCAACTTACGGGACGGCTAGTGAAAAACTGTTTTTT. Translated: CASSPTYGTASEKLFF.

The chain links TRBV5-1 to TRBJ1-4; 9 positions agree with TRBD1. V was pared by 0 bases and J by 7 bases, with 10 bases of the junction left unmatched. From germline, CDR1 is SGHRS and CDR2 YFSETQ. There are 17 residues in the CDR3. The CDR3 DNA sequence: TGCGCCAGCAGCTTGGGCGATACAGGGGGCCTTGGTGAAAAACTGTTTTTT. It specifies CASSLGDTGGLGEKLFF.

V and J are TRBV7-8 and TRBJ1-2; tentatively, D is TRBD1 (5 bases). CDR1 and CDR2 from the germline V gene are SGHVS and FQNEAQ. V was cut by 3 bases and J by 6 bases, with 14 bases left in between. The CDR3 has 14 amino acids. This chain's CDR3 is CASSLGGVQNGYTF. The CDR3 bases are TGTGCCAGCAGCTTGGGAGGGGTGCAGAATGGCTACACCTTC.

The chain has TRBV20-1 and TRBJ1-6; no reliable D call. The CDR3 extends over 11 amino acids. Trimming pared 6 bases from V and 7 bases from J, leaving 7 bases between. CDR1 and CDR2 (germline): DFQATT, SNEGSKA (reference sequence). CDR3 loop: CSALLNSPLHF. CDR3 DNA: TGCAGTGCCCTCCTAAATTCACCCCTCCACTTT.

The chain couples TRBV5-1 to TRBJ2-2, with 7 bases fitting TRBD1. Trimming took 6 bases from V and 4 from J; bases not matched to a gene: 6. This CDR3 region has 14 residues. Per germline, CDR1 SGHRS and CDR2 YFSETQ. The CDR3 bases are TGCGCCAGCACCTTACAGGGGTCCACCGGGGAGCTGTTTTTT. It codes for CASTLQGSTGELFF.

This chain links TRBV29-1 with TRBJ2-1; possibly TRBD1 for D (6 bases). Trimming shortened V by 7 bases and J by 7 bases, and 23 bases separated the two germline ends. Germline V gene lookup returns CDR1 SQVTM and CDR2 ANQGSEA. This CDR3 has 15 amino acids. The CDR3 loop reads CSAPSQGTFRNEQFF. CDR3 in DNA: TGCAGCGCACCTTCACAGGGAACGTTTCGGAATGAGCAGTTCTTC.

This clone has only a few counts. The rearrangement joins TRBV21-1 to TRBJ2-7; the table assigns TRBD1, which was not confirmed against the DNA. TRBV21-1 is classified as a pseudogene. The CDR3 covers 13 residues. CDR3 protein: CASSTQPGGEQYF. In DNA, the CDR3 is TGTGCCAGCAGCACCCAACCAGGGGGCGAGCAGTACTTC.

The chain recombines TRBV30 with TRBJ1-5; D gene unclear. Germline CDR1 GTSNPN, CDR2 SVGIG (reference sequence). Trimming shortened V by 4 bases and J by 7 bases, and 14 bases separated the two germline ends. CDR3 size: 13 residues. The CDR3 DNA reads TGTGCCTGGAACGTTGAGTCGAAACAGCCCCAGCATTTT. Translated, it gives CAWNVESKQPQHF.

The V and J genes are TRBV29-1 and TRBJ2-1; D is uncertain. Per germline, CDR1 SQVTM and CDR2 ANQGSEA. V was shortened by 4 bases and J by 3 bases, with 7 bases between the two germline ends. CDR3 length: 12 amino acids. CDR3 region: CSVVLNYNEQFF. The CDR3 region has the DNA TGCAGCGTTGTTCTAAACTACAATGAGCAGTTCTTC.

The chain couples TRBV27 to TRBJ1-1; the match to TRBD1 covers 11 bases. This CDR3 has 14 amino acids. Germline trimming cut 2 bases from V and 5 bases from J; bases unmatched to any gene: 1. The germline V gene has CDR1 MNHEY and CDR2 SMNVEV (reference sequence). The CDR3 loop reads CASSLGTGGTEAFF. CDR3 DNA: TGTGCCAGCAGTTTAGGGACAGGGGGTACTGAAGCTTTCTTT.

The chain uses TRBV27 and TRBJ1-2; D unresolved. The V and J ends lost 2 bases and 8 bases respectively, with 9 bases between them. The CDR3 length is 12 residues. CDR1 is MNHEY and CDR2 is SMNVEV in the germline V gene (reference sequence). The CDR3 protein is CASSLKGRGYTF. The DNA for the CDR3 is TGTGCCAGCAGTTTAAAAGGGAGAGGCTACACCTTC.